This T cell receptor beta chain was captured by sequencing in a study of neoadjuvant nivolumab and ipilimumab in lung cancer. General study findings and limits: Resected-tumor TCR richness correlated positively with pretherapy blood richness. TCR clonality did not significantly correlate with pathologic tumor regression. Only two of four nivolumab-treated tumors gained richness and clonality by surgery. Compared with tumor-adjacent uninvolved lung, resected tumors showed greater richness and clonality.

A note on this clone: What it binds is unknown.

Clones were read by immunoSEQ multiplex PCR, and TCRdb kept only the in-frame ones, dropping some. The sample includes tens of thousands of clones, around nine tenths of them seen just once. The V gene end was trimmed by 5 bases and the J gene end by 6 bases; junction bases not matched to a gene: 3. The CDR3 loop spans 11 amino acids. Germline V CDR1 and CDR2: GTSNPN, SVGIG (reference sequence). This sequence joins TRBV30 and TRBJ2-7; 8 bases line up with TRBD1. The receptor comes from an adult with non-small cell lung cancer. Some clones in this sample may be carry-over from other donors' samples. Sequences were derived from blood, sampled before neoadjuvant nivolumab, alone or with ipilimumab. DNA of the CDR3: TGTGCCTGGGGACAGGGCACCGAGCAGTACTTC. Amino acid sequence: CAWGQGTEQYF.